This passage covers 13 T cell receptor beta chains from one sample sequenced in a study of shared T cell receptors in the human thymus. Sequencing used immunoSEQ multiplex PCR; TCRdb keeps in-frame clones, though not all of them. The repertoire consists of 450,000 to 650,000 clones, with around 78% occurring once and the leading ten covering more than 0.01%. The same sample was also used in a study of human thymus T cells.

The sample taken for sequencing was thymocytes. These receptors were collected from a boy less than two years old with a congenital heart defect.

The V gene is TRBV6-6, the J gene TRBJ1-4; D is uncertain. CDR3 length equals 14 residues. Germline CDR1 MNHNY, CDR2 SVGAGI (reference sequence). V lost 6 bases and J lost 3, with 11 bases in between. The DNA of the CDR3 is TGTGCCAGCAGGGCGCGAGGGTCTAATGAAAAACTGTTTTTT. Translated, it gives CASRARGSNEKLFF.

The CDR3 protein is CATRHATNEKLFF. DNA of the CDR3: TGTGCCACCCGACACGCAACTAATGAAAAACTGTTTTTT. The rearrangement links TRBV15 to TRBJ1-4; D is unclear. In germline, CDR1 is LNHNV, CDR2 YYDKDF (reference sequence). Trimming removed 8 bases at V and 0 bases at J, with 7 bases between. CDR3 length: 13 residues.

This clone was seen just once. The chain combines TRBV7-8 with TRBJ2-7; 13 bases are a match to TRBD2. The CDR3 loop spans 18 amino acids. Germline V CDR1 and CDR2: SGHVS, FQNEAQ. The junction had 5 bases not matched to a gene; V was cut back by 0 bases and J by 0 bases. CDR3 sequence reads: CASSLAETSGRSSYEQYF. DNA of the CDR3: TGTGCCAGCAGCTTAGCGGAGACTAGCGGGAGGAGCTCCTACGAGCAGTACTTC. Full variable domain (rest looked up from reference TRBV7-8 and TRBJ2-7): GAGVSQSPRYKVAKRGQDVALRCDPISGHVSLFWYQQALGQGPEFLTYFQNEAQLDKSGLPSDRFFAERPEGSVSTLKIQRTQQEDSAVYLCASSLAETSGRSSYEQYFGPGTRLTVT.

The chain employs TRBV30 and TRBJ2-1; 12 bases are a match to TRBD2. V lost 2 bases to trimming and J lost 9 bases; unmatched junction nucleotides: 11. This CDR3 has 16 amino acids. Germline lookup yields CDR1 GTSNPN and CDR2 SVGIG (reference sequence). Here the CDR3 DNA reads TGTGCCTGGAGTCACCGGGCTAGCGGGAGGGGTGGTGAGCAGTTCTTC. It is translated as CAWSHRASGRGGEQFF.

The rearrangement links TRBV29-1 to TRBJ1-2; TRBD1 aligns across 8 bases. Unmatched junction bases numbered 3, after V lost 3 bases and J lost 6 bases. Germline V lookup: CDR1 SQVTM, CDR2 ANQGSEA. This CDR3 has 12 residues. The CDR3 region has the DNA TGCAGCGTTGATTCAGGGGGCGATGGCTACACCTTC. It encodes CSVDSGGDGYTF.

With respect to this clone: Other DNA sequences of this sample code for an identical CDR3. The chain has TRBV18 and TRBJ1-1; 7 bases match TRBD1. CDR3 length equals 14 residues. Germline V gene data show CDR1 as KGHSH and CDR2 as LQKENI. Unmatched junction bases numbered 0, after V lost 0 bases and J lost 2 bases. CDR3 bases: TGTGCCAGCTCACCACCAGGGGGCAACACTGAAGCTTTCTTT. This encodes CASSPPGGNTEAFF.

The chain uses TRBV5-1 and TRBJ1-1; D possibly corresponds to TRBD1 (5 bases). CDR3 length: 15 residues. Germline values: CDR1 SGHRS, CDR2 YFSETQ. V was shortened by 0 bases and J by 0 bases, with 9 bases between the two germline ends. CDR3: CASSLVGAMNTEAFF. CDR3 nucleotide sequence: TGCGCCAGCAGCTTGGTTGGGGCCATGAACACTGAAGCTTTCTTT.

The chain employs TRBV7-8 and TRBJ2-7; a weak D match, TRBD2 (5 bases). Germline CDR1 reads SGHVS; CDR2 reads FQNEAQ. Trimming pared 1 base from V and 3 bases from J, leaving 10 bases between. The CDR3 sequence is 14 residues long. The DNA for the CDR3 is TGTGCCAGCAGCTTAGGTCTGGCGGGCTACGAGCAGTACTTC. Its protein product is CASSLGLAGYEQYF.

CDR3 amino acids: CASSRLAGASNEQYF. In DNA, the CDR3 is TGTGCCAGTAGTAGACTAGCGGGAGCATCTAACGAGCAGTACTTC. The chain joins TRBV19 to TRBJ2-7; 12 bases agree with TRBD2. The germline V gene has CDR1 LNHDA and CDR2 SQIVND (reference sequence). The junction had 6 bases not matched to a gene; V was cut back by 4 bases and J by 5 bases. CDR3 length equals 15 residues.

The chain couples TRBV19 to TRBJ2-7; 7 bases map to TRBD1. J lost 1 base, V lost 5 bases, and 11 bases had no gene match. The CDR3 totals 16 residues. Looked up from germline, CDR1 is LNHDA and CDR2 is SQIVND (reference sequence). This CDR3 reads CASSVPGDSPSYEQYF. CDR3 nucleotide sequence: TGTGCCAGTAGTGTCCCTGGGGACAGTCCATCCTACGAGCAGTACTTC.

This chain connects TRBV11-2 to TRBJ2-5, with no clear D. Trimming removed 7 bases from V and 5 bases from J, with 5 bases in between. Germline V gene data show CDR1 as SGHAT and CDR2 as FQNNGV. The CDR3 loop spans 10 amino acids. The CDR3 nucleotides are TGTGCCAGCACCGGGGAGACCCAGTACTTC. This gives the protein CASTGETQYF.

The rearrangement uses TRBV27 and TRBJ2-7; D is undetermined. The germline CDR1 and CDR2 sequences are MNHEY and SMNVEV (reference sequence). Trimming cost V 0 bases and J 0 bases, with 6 bases left between them. The CDR3 totals 14 residues. The CDR3 loop is CASSLSVLSYEQYF. Here the CDR3 DNA reads TGTGCCAGCAGTTTATCCGTCCTCTCCTACGAGCAGTACTTC.

This clone was detected only once. V gene TRBV4-3 combines with J gene TRBJ2-3, with D maybe TRBD2 (5 bases). The CDR3 is made up of 15 amino acids. Germline V gives CDR1 LGHNA, CDR2 YSLEER. V shed 2 bases and J shed 5 bases, with 14 bases lying between them. CDR3 sequence: CASSQKALAGDTQYF. Written as DNA, the CDR3 is TGCGCCAGCAGCCAAAAGGCCCTAGCTGGAGATACGCAGTATTTT.